This T cell receptor (beta chain) was found in a study of OX40 agonist ivuxolimab in advanced cancers. Study summary: Three patients responded partially, comprising one with hepatocellular carcinoma and two with cutaneous melanoma. Regarding the study as a whole: In a subset of nonresponders, normalized T-cell clonal expansion was also low.

V lost 4 bases, J lost 7 bases, and 14 bases lay in between. From germline, CDR1 is MGHRA and CDR2 YSYEKL. The CDR3 loop spans 14 amino acids. Using immunoSEQ multiplex PCR, the repertoire was profiled, and TCRdb retains in-frame clones only, with some absent. This table has tens of thousands of clones, 75% to 90% appearing once. As to this clone: Its antigen is unidentified.

The chain joins TRBV4-1 to TRBJ1-3; unclear D gene. The specimen comprised CD4+ or CD8+ T cells sorted from blood, sampled in a trial of the OX40 agonist ivuxolimab. The clonotype comes from an adult with an advanced solid tumor such as melanoma, head and neck, liver or kidney cancer. CDR3 sequence: CASSPGPVGNTIYF. The CDR3 bases are TGCGCCAGCAGCCCTGGTCCAGTGGGTAACACCATATATTTT.